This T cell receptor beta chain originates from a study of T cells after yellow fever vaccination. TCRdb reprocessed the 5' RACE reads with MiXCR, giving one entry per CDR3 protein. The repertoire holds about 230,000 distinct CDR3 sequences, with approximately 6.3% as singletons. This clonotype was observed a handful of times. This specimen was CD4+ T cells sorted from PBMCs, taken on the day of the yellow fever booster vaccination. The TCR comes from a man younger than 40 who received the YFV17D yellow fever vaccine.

CDR3 in amino acids: CASSQGTSGKGEQYF. The CDR3 bases are TGTGCCAGCAGCCAGGGAACTAGCGGGAAGGGAGAGCAGTACTTC. The V gene is TRBV14, the J gene TRBJ2-7; 10 bases agree with TRBD2. CDR1 SGHDN and CDR2 FVKESK come from the germline V gene. There are 15 residues in the CDR3. J gave up 7 bases and V 3 bases, and 9 bases lay outside the gene matches.